This T cell receptor beta chain is drawn from a study of T cells in Graves' hyperthyroidism and ophthalmopathy. Study-wide background: Pretreatment peripheral blood was obtained at initial diagnosis. Study conclusions and caveats: Ophthalmopathy was told apart from stable hyperthyroidism by a 13 V-J model.

This CDR3 contains 16 residues. The germline CDR1 and CDR2 sequences are SGHRS and YFSETQ. The V end lost 0 bases, the J end lost 6 bases, and 18 bases lay between the germline ends. Patients were excluded for uncontrolled infection, other autoimmune disease, pregnancy or lactation. As to this clonotype: What it recognizes is unknown.

Amplified TCR beta CDR3 regions came from RNA transcripts. The HTBI primer set drove a first-round RT-PCR of the TCR CDR3. TCRdb used MiXCR to reprocess the multiplex PCR reads, holding one entry per CDR3 protein. The data contain 500,000 to 600,000 distinct CDR3 sequences, roughly 17% of them seen just once; the ten biggest clones take up 15% to 20%. This receptor was identified in a woman between 18 and 29 years old with Graves' hyperthyroidism. The V and J genes are TRBV5-1 and TRBJ1-2, with D unclear. The sample taken for sequencing was blood. DNA of the CDR3: TGCGCCAGCAGCTTGGATGTGGGCGCACCAAGGGATGGCTACACCTTC. This encodes CASSLDVGAPRDGYTF.